This T cell receptor (beta chain) derives from a study of OX40 agonist ivuxolimab in advanced cancers. It was autoimmune disease history or systemic immunosuppression that excluded patients. The repertoire was sequenced with immunoSEQ multiplex PCR; TCRdb's copy has only in-frame clones and lacks some. The sample lists about 35,000 clones, 65% to 85% seen once, with about 15% in the top ten. Study results and limitations: Fewer expanded clones were found on average in CD4+ than in CD8+ T cells. Antigen targets of the expanded peripheral T cells went undetermined.

Comments on this clone: Antigen specificity is unknown.

This TCR derives from an adult with an advanced solid tumor such as melanoma, head and neck, liver or kidney cancer. The sample in question was CD4+ or CD8+ T cells sorted from blood, obtained in a trial of the OX40 agonist ivuxolimab.

The CDR3 spells CASSLRQSPYGYTF. CDR3 sequence (DNA): TGTGCCAGCAGCTTGAGACAGAGCCCCTATGGCTACACCTTC. The V and J genes are TRBV5-6 and TRBJ1-2; D might be TRBD1 (5 bases). There are 14 residues in the CDR3. Trimming removed 1 base at V and 4 bases at J, with 11 bases between. Germline values: CDR1 SGHDT, CDR2 YYEEEE.